The present T cell receptor beta chain was sequenced within a study of naive CD8 T cells in extremely preterm neonates (dated by TCRdb to 2017 to 2019). At the level of the whole study: Sorted naive CD8+ T cells from four age groups (extremely preterm neonates, term neonates, young children and adults) were used in the study to compare TCRbeta CDR3 repertoires.

What the study reported, not specific to this receptor: Prospective longitudinal studies of preterm and term neonates were called for by the authors so that T cell development could be tracked within individuals. The proportion of shared CDR3 nucleotide sequences was higher in preterm neonates (around 2.7%) than in term neonates (0.4%), young children (approximately 0.03%) and adults (around 0.01%). Preterm neonates had significantly lower iChao1 richness than all other age groups (p < 0.05) and an even clone distribution, indicating a less rich repertoire. Among the limitations the authors pointed out were a small sample size and productive template counts that varied across preterm samples. Compared with the older groups, preterm CDR3s were shorter and closer to germline, carrying fewer N additions and showing less junctional trimming.

As regards this clone: Its binding antigen is unknown. Base qualities are not recorded, but no much larger clone differs from it by a single base.

Its CDR3 holds 15 amino acids, cysteine through phenylalanine. Of the read, only the CDR3 DNA is kept; its 45 bases are in frame from base 1. CDR1 is given as LNHDA and CDR2 as SQIVND, both from the germline V gene (reference sequence). The junction shows trimming of 5 bases on V and 4 bases on J, plus 18 bases between the germline ends. The term cord blood was obtained from 5 or 6 elective full-term cesarean deliveries at roughly 36-42 weeks of gestation that occurred without labor or rupture of membranes. Exclusion from the study was applied to pregnancies with fetal demise, active maternal HSV infection or known maternal HIV infection. A FACSAria III cell sorter was used to sort live, Annexin V-negative naive CD8+ T cells (CD3+CD8+CD45RA+CCR7+). Between roughly 17,000 and 110,000 naive CD8+ T cells were sorted per sample. Preassembled standardized sampling kits were used to collect mixed venous-arterial cord blood. Cord blood was kept at room temperature and processed within 4 hours of collection. Ficoll-Paque density gradient centrifugation of diluted blood was used to isolate mononuclear cells. Mononuclear cells were cryopreserved in approximately 10% DMSO with around 90% FBS and stored long term at -150°C before sorting. After thawing, cells were stained with Annexin V along with antibodies against CD3, CD8, CCR7 and CD45RA. The DNeasy Blood and Tissue Kit was used to extract genomic DNA from sorted cell pellets that had been snap-frozen.

TCRbeta CDR3 regions were amplified from genomic DNA by a two-step, bias-controlled multiplex PCR. Primers specific for every TRBV and TRBJ gene segment were included in the multiplex PCR. The immunoSEQ Assay was used to generate the TCRbeta repertoire data. In the source study's methods: A relative-frequency ratio and a modified nearest-neighbor algorithm were applied to filter and cluster reads so that closely related sequences were merged. IMGT annotation was followed for the assignment of V, D and J genes to CDR3 sequences. Template counts were quantified against synthetic TCR CDR3 analog sequences and normalized for PCR amplification bias. Only unique productive sequences, that is, in-frame CDR3 sequences lacking stop codons, were included in the analyses. Clonality, defined as 1 minus Pielou's evenness, and iChao1 richness were computed with the immunoSEQ Analyzer software. JMP was used for statistical testing, with Student's t-test or a non-parametric test applied depending on Shapiro-Wilk normality results. TCRdb mirrors the immuneACCESS table, restricted to in-frame sequences. Some clones are absent from its copies; in checked studies, under half trace to an unresolved V gene, and the reason for the others is unknown. The V and J calls and clone size are taken from that table; D and trimming were inferred from the DNA. The sample profile shows a few thousand clones; around 97% of them were found once. Clones ranked in the top ten supply 0.45% to 0.55% of the sample.

The sequence joins TRBV19 to TRBJ2-7; D gene: possibly TRBD1, on 5 matching bases. The receptor comes from a newborn in good health. Input material: naive CD8+ T cells from cord blood. CDR3 sequence: CASSPSGQGLYEQYF. The bases read TGTGCCAGTAGTCCCTCCGGCCAGGGTTTATACGAGCAGTACTTC.